This T cell receptor (beta chain) appears in the sequencing data of a study of T cells in women clearing cervical HPV infection. Study-wide context: With HLA typing for only a few women, HLA confounding remains possible.

The germline V gene encodes CDR1 LNHDA and CDR2 SQIVND (reference sequence). This CDR3 region has 13 residues. Trimming cost V 4 bases and J 3 bases, with 8 bases left between them. Sequenced by immunoSEQ multiplex PCR; TCRdb stores in-frame clones only, minus some. The table lists approximately 25,000 clones. Overall study findings and caveats: Unknown T-cell numbers per sample may underlie the richness differences. Controls had more TRBV6-7 (0.16%) than cases (about 0.11%). A classifier using richness and V gene abundances reached an AUC of more than 0.75.

To note about this clone: Its antigen is still unknown. The missing CDR3 end, 3 residues past where the read stops, is filled in from the germline J gene.

This sequence originates from a woman aged 18 to 69 with a cervical HPV16 infection that either progressed to CIN3+ or cleared (not recorded which). Sequences were obtained from blood buffy coat. The rearrangement links TRBV19 to TRBJ2-3, with unresolved D. The CDR3 spells CASSNPSTDTQYF. Partial CDR3 DNA: TGTGCCAGTAGTAACCCCAGTACAGATACG.